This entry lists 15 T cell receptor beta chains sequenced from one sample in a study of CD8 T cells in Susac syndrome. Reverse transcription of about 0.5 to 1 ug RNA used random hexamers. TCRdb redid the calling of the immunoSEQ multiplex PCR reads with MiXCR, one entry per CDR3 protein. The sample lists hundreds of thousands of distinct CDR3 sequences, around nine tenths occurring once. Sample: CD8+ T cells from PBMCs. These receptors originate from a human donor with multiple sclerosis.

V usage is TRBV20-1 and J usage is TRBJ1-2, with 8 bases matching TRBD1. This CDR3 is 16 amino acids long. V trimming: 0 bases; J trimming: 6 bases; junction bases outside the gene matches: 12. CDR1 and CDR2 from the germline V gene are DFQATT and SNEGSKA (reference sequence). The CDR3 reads CSARDRARGLADGYTF. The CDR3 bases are TGCAGTGCTAGAGATCGCGCCAGGGGGCTGGCAGATGGCTACACCTTC.

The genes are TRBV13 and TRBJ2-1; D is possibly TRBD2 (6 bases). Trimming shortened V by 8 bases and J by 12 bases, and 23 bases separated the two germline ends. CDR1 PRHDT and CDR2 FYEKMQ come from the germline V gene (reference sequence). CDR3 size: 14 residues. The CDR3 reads CASGPWGGVEGQFF. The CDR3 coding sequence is TGTGCCAGCGGCCCTTGGGGAGGCGTTGAGGGGCAGTTCTTC. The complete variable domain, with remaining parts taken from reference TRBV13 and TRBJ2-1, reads AAGVIQSPRHLIKEKRETATLKCYPIPRHDTVYWYQQGPGQDPQFLISFYEKMQSDKGSIPDRFSAQQFSDYHSELNMSSLELGDSALYFCASGPWGGVEGQFFGPGTRLTVL.

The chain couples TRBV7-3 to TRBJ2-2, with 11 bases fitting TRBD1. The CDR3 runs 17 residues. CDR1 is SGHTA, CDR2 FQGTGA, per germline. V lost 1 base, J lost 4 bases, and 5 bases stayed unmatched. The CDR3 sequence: CASSLNPGTGGTGELFF. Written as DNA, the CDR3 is TGTGCCAGCAGCTTAAACCCCGGGACAGGGGGCACCGGGGAGCTGTTTTTT.

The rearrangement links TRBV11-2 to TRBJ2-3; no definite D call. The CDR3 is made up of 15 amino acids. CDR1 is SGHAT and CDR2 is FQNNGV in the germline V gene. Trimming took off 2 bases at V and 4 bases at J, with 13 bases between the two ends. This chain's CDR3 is CASSLSPITADTQYF. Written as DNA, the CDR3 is TGTGCCAGCAGCTTAAGCCCCATCACCGCAGATACGCAGTATTTT.

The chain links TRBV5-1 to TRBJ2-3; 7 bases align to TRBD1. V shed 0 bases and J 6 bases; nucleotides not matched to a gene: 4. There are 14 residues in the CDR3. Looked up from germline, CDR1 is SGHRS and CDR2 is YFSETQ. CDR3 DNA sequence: TGCGCCAGCAGCTTGGTCGTGACAGGGGATACGCAGTATTTT. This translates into CASSLVVTGDTQYF.

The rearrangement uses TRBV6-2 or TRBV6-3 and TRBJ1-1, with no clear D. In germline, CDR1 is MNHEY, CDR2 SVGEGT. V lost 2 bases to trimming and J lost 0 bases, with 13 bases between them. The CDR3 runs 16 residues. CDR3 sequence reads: CASSYPTVSMNTEAFF. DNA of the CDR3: TGTGCCAGCAGTTACCCGACGGTCTCAATGAACACTGAAGCTTTCTTT.

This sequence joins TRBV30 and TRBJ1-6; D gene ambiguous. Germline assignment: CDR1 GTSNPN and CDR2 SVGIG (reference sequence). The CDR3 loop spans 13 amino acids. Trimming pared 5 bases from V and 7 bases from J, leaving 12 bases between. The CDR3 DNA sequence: TGTGCCTGGCTCCGGGATCGGAATTCACCCCTCCACTTT. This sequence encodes CAWLRDRNSPLHF.

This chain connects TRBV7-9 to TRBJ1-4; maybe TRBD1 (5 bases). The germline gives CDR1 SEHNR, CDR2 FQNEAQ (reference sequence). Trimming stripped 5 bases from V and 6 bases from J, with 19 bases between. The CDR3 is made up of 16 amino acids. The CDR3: CASSLPASGLDEKLFF. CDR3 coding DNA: TGTGCCAGCAGCCTCCCAGCTTCGGGGCTGGATGAAAAACTGTTTTTT.

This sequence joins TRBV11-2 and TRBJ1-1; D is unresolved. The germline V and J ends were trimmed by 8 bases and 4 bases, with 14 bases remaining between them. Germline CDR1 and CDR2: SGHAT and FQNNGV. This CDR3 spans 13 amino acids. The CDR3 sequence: CASLSRLSTEAFF. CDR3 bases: TGTGCCAGCCTAAGTAGGTTGAGCACTGAAGCTTTCTTT.

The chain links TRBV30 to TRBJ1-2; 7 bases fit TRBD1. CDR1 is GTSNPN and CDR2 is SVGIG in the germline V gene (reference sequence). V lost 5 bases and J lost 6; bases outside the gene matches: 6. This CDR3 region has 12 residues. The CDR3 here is CAWAGTDNGYTF. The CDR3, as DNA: TGTGCCTGGGCCGGGACAGATAATGGCTACACCTTC.

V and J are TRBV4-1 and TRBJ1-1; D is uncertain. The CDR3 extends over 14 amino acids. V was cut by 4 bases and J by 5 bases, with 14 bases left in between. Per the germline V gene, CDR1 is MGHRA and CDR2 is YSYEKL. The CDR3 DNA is TGCGCCAGCAGCCGCTCCATTCTTTGGACTGAAGCTTTCTTT. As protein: CASSRSILWTEAFF.

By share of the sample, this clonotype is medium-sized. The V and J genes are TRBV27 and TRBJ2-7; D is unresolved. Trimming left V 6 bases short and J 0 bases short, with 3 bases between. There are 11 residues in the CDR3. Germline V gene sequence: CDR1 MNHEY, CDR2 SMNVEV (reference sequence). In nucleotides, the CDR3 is TGTGCCAGCAGCTCCTCCTACGAGCAGTACTTC. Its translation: CASSSSYEQYF.

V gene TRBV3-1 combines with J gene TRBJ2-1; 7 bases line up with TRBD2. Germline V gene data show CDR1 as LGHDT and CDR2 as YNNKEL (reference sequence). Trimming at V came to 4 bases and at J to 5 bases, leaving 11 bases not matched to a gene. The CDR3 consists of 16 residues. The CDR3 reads CASSPYIGRIHNEQFF. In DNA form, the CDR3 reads TGTGCCAGCAGCCCCTACATCGGGAGGATCCACAATGAGCAGTTCTTC.

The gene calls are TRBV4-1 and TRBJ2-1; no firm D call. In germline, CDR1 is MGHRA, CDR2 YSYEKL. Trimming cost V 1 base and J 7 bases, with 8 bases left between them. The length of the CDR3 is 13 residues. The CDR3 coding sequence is TGCGCCAGCAGCCAAGTCAACGGTAATGAGCAGTTCTTC. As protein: CASSQVNGNEQFF.

The CDR3 spells CASPSGGSGSYEQYF. The CDR3 DNA reads TGTGCCTCACCCTCAGGTGGTAGCGGCTCCTACGAGCAGTACTTC. The V and J genes are TRBV10-3 and TRBJ2-7, with D tentatively TRBD2 (6 bases). The CDR3 runs 15 residues. Trimming took off 11 bases at V and 0 bases at J, with 20 bases between the two ends. Per germline, CDR1 ENHRY and CDR2 SYGVKD.